The 26 T cell receptor beta chains listed next were all sequenced from one sample in a study of human T cells and chemical hapten exposure. Sample time point: patch test 1, 2 weeks after DPC sensitization. As to treatment: therapeutic diphenylcyclopropenone sensitization with weekly scalp DPC. Via MiXCR, TCRdb re-called the RACE reads, giving one row per CDR3 protein. Among 380,000 or so distinct CDR3 sequences listed, around 5% were seen once. This specimen consisted of whole blood, obtained in connection with sensitization to the hapten diphenylcyclopropenone (DPC). These TCRs come from a woman aged 45-59 years with alopecia areata. Some clones in this sample may be carry-over from other donors' samples.

This clonotype showed up just a few times. CDR3 sequence (DNA): TGCAGTGCTAGAGATCTTCCCCATGGCTACACCTTC. Translating gives CSARDLPHGYTF. V gene TRBV20-1 combines with J gene TRBJ1-2; D is undetermined. The germline V gene encodes CDR1 DFQATT and CDR2 SNEGSKA (reference sequence). The CDR3 length is 12 residues. Trimming left V 0 bases short and J 6 bases short, with 8 bases between.

This clonotype was seen at least ten times. The chain joins TRBV11-2 to TRBJ2-7; unclear D gene. The germline CDR1 and CDR2 sequences are SGHAT and FQNNGV. This CDR3 has 14 amino acids. With 4 bases removed from V and 4 bases from J, the gap between germline ends came to 14 bases. CDR3 nucleotides: TGTGCCAGCAGCTCGCGCACCCCGAATTACGAGCAGTACTTC. The encoded protein is CASSSRTPNYEQYF. The full variable domain, completed using reference TRBV11-2 and TRBJ2-7, is EAGVAQSPRYKIIEKRQSVAFWCNPISGHATLYWYQQILGQGPKLLIQFQNNGVVDDSQLPKDRFSAERLKGVDSTLKIQPAKLEDSAVYLCASSSRTPNYEQYFGPGTRLTVT.

This clonotype showed up many times. This chain joins TRBV7-9 and TRBJ2-3, with D perhaps TRBD2 (7 bases). Germline CDR1 is SEHNR and CDR2 is FQNEAQ (reference sequence). V shed 5 bases and J shed 6 bases, with 21 bases lying between them. This CDR3 region has 16 residues. The CDR3 sequence is CASSPPLGGGADTQYF. The CDR3 coding sequence is TGTGCCAGCAGCCCCCCCCTAGGGGGGGGTGCGGATACGCAGTATTTT.

This sequence joins TRBV6-6 and TRBJ2-5; the match to TRBD1 covers 8 bases. This CDR3 comprises 13 residues. Germline V gives CDR1 MNHNY, CDR2 SVGAGI (reference sequence). V trimming: 9 bases; J trimming: 5 bases; junction bases outside the gene matches: 8. CDR3 nucleotides: TGTGCCAGTCTCAGGGGGCTCGAGGAGACCCAGTACTTC. This codes for CASLRGLEETQYF.

This clonotype was counted a few times. The genes are TRBV3-1 and TRBJ2-1; D might be TRBD2 (6 bases). This CDR3 is 17 amino acids long. Germline V gene lookup returns CDR1 LGHDT and CDR2 YNNKEL (reference sequence). Trimming took 0 bases from V and 4 from J, leaving 16 bases between them. This CDR3 reads CASSQELVGTSYNEQFF. The CDR3 DNA is TGTGCCAGCAGCCAAGAATTGGTCGGGACTTCGTACAATGAGCAGTTCTTC.

This clonotype was found many times. This chain uses TRBV29-1 with TRBJ2-7, with 11 positions matching TRBD1. The CDR3 runs 15 residues. V trimming: 1 base; J trimming: 7 bases; junction bases outside the gene matches: 9. Germline CDR1 and CDR2: SQVTM and ANQGSEA. The DNA of the CDR3 is TGCAGCGTTGAAGTCAGGACAGGGGGCTTGAGGGAGCAGTACTTC. Translation: CSVEVRTGGLREQYF.

The chain combines TRBV5-1 with TRBJ1-1; D is unclear. With 4 bases removed from V and 1 base from J, the gap between germline ends came to 14 bases. The CDR3 is 15 residues long. CDR1 and CDR2 (germline): SGHRS, YFSETQ. CDR3 sequence reads: CASSPLVSGNTEAFF. CDR3 nucleotide sequence: TGCGCCAGCAGCCCCCTGGTATCAGGGAACACTGAAGCTTTCTTT.

A few counts support this clonotype. This chain links TRBV24-1 with TRBJ1-2; TRBD1 agrees at 7 bases. V dropped 5 bases and J dropped 2; count of bases not matched to a gene: 1. The CDR3 covers 13 residues. CDR1 KGHDR and CDR2 SFDVKD come from the germline V gene. CDR3 protein: CATSARGNYGYTF. The CDR3 region has the DNA TGTGCCACCAGTGCCAGGGGGAACTATGGCTACACCTTC.

This clonotype has ten or more counts. At one end the junction does not follow the germline gene, possibly because of a read error. V and J are TRBV12-3 or TRBV12-4 and TRBJ2-7, with D possibly being TRBD2 (6 bases). The length of the CDR3 is 14 residues. CDR3 nucleotide sequence: TGCGCCAGCAGCTTGGGAGGAGGGAACTACGAGCAGTACTTC. This codes for CASSLGGGNYEQYF.

This clonotype appeared many times. The chain carries TRBV27 and TRBJ1-1; D gene unclear. The germline CDR1 and CDR2 sequences are MNHEY and SMNVEV (reference sequence). The CDR3 runs to 16 residues. Trimming pared 0 bases from V and 0 bases from J, leaving 11 bases between. The CDR3 bases are TGTGCCAGCAGTTTATCTTATAACAACATGAACACTGAAGCTTTCTTT. As protein: CASSLSYNNMNTEAFF.

This clonotype was counted ten times or more. This chain connects TRBV10-3 to TRBJ2-5; D not certain. The CDR3 consists of 13 residues. The germline V gene has CDR1 ENHRY and CDR2 SYGVKD. Between the trimmed V and J ends, which lost 0 bases and 3 bases, there was a span of 5 bases. CDR3 residues: CAISESPEETQYF. The CDR3 DNA reads TGTGCCATCAGTGAGTCCCCAGAAGAGACCCAGTACTTC.

The gene calls are TRBV11-2 and TRBJ1-4; tentatively, D is TRBD1 (6 bases). CDR3 length: 15 residues. Trimming shortened V by 5 bases and J by 6 bases, and 16 bases separated the two germline ends. Looked up from germline, CDR1 is SGHAT and CDR2 is FQNNGV. CDR3 nucleotides: TGTGCCAGCAGCCCGGACGGCAGGGGTGATGAAAAACTGTTTTTT. Translating gives CASSPDGRGDEKLFF.

This chain connects TRBV3-1 to TRBJ1-3, with a weak D call TRBD1 (5 bases). This CDR3 region has 15 residues. The V end lost 5 bases, the J end lost 0 bases, and 11 bases lay between the germline ends. In germline, CDR1 is LGHDT, CDR2 YNNKEL (reference sequence). The CDR3 region has the DNA TGTGCCAGCAGCACGGGACTCCTCTCTGGAAACACCATATATTTT. Translated: CASSTGLLSGNTIYF.

This clonotype has only a few counts. The V and J genes are TRBV5-1 and TRBJ2-7; D perhaps matches TRBD2 (6 bases). This CDR3 region has 16 residues. V lost 4 bases to trimming and J lost 4 bases, with 21 bases between them. Per germline, CDR1 SGHRS and CDR2 YFSETQ. CDR3 nucleotides: TGCGCCAGCAGCCCCGGGGCAGGCAAAAGCGGGTACGAGCAGTACTTC. Translated: CASSPGAGKSGYEQYF.

The CDR3 sequence is CASSLGMGHYEQYF. CDR3 nucleotides: TGTGCCAGCAGCTTAGGAATGGGGCACTACGAGCAGTACTTC. V and J are TRBV13 and TRBJ2-7; tentatively, D is TRBD1 (5 bases). V was pared by 0 bases and J by 3 bases, with 9 bases between. There are 14 residues in the CDR3. Per germline, CDR1 PRHDT and CDR2 FYEKMQ (reference sequence).

A few counts support this clonotype. The genes are TRBV5-4 and TRBJ1-2; D gene uncertain. V dropped 0 bases and J dropped 3 bases, with 6 bases sitting between them. Germline CDR1 is SGHNT and CDR2 is YYREEE (reference sequence). The CDR3 spans 13 residues. CDR3: CASSLEQYYGYTF. The CDR3 DNA reads as TGTGCCAGCAGCTTGGAACAGTACTATGGCTACACCTTC.

This clonotype appeared many times. The rearrangement joins TRBV6-2 or TRBV6-3 to TRBJ2-4, with 14 nucleotides matching TRBD2. Germline V gives CDR1 MNHEY, CDR2 SVGEGT. V was clipped by 6 bases and J by 6 bases; unmatched bases: 10. The CDR3 sequence is 17 residues long. The CDR3 here is CASSSVPGLAGANIQYF. The CDR3 DNA follows: TGTGCCAGCAGCTCAGTCCCGGGACTAGCGGGGGCAAACATTCAGTACTTC.

This clonotype showed up many times. The rearrangement joins TRBV6-5 to TRBJ2-3; 8 bases are a match to TRBD2. This CDR3 contains 16 residues. The J segment lost 0 bases and the V segment lost 6 bases, leaving 8 bases of the junction unmatched. The germline gives CDR1 MNHEY, CDR2 SVGAGI. The CDR3 sequence: CASRRGLAASTDTQYF. The DNA for the CDR3 is TGTGCCAGCAGGCGAGGACTAGCTGCTAGCACAGATACGCAGTATTTT.

In this sample, this clonotype turned up many times. J is TRBJ2-7 and V is TRBV18, with a tentative D call TRBD2 (5 bases). Per germline, CDR1 KGHSH and CDR2 LQKENI. The germline V and J ends were trimmed by 8 bases and 3 bases, with 17 bases remaining between them. The CDR3 contains 14 residues. CDR3: CASAKDGGIYEQYF. In nucleotides, the CDR3 is TGTGCCAGCGCCAAGGACGGAGGTATCTACGAGCAGTACTTC. Combining the CDR3 with reference TRBV18 and TRBJ2-7 gives the whole variable domain NAGVMQNPRHLVRRRGQEARLRCSPMKGHSHVYWYRQLPEEGLKFMVYLQKENIIDESGMPKERFSAEFPKEGPSILRIQQVVRGDSAAYFCASAKDGGIYEQYFGPGTRLTVT.

This clonotype was seen repeatedly, ten times or more. The CDR3 DNA is TGTGCCAGCAGTGACCGGGAGGTGTTGCAGTATTTT. It translates to CASSDREVLQYF. The chain combines TRBV2 with TRBJ2-3, with 7 bases aligning to TRBD2. V gave up 3 bases and J gave up 11 bases; unmatched junction bases: 5. Germline lookup yields CDR1 SNHLY and CDR2 FYNNEI. This CDR3 spans 12 amino acids.

This clonotype has ten or more counts. The rearrangement links TRBV24-1 to TRBJ2-2; D gene ambiguous. Germline-derived CDR1 and CDR2 are KGHDR and SFDVKD. The CDR3 has 11 residues. The germline V and J ends were trimmed by 8 bases and 4 bases, with 4 bases remaining between them. The chain's CDR3 is CATKGTGELFF. DNA of the CDR3: TGTGCCACCAAGGGCACCGGGGAGCTGTTTTTT.

This clonotype was found many times. The V and J genes are TRBV7-9 and TRBJ1-1; D not resolved. This CDR3 region has 12 residues. Germline values: CDR1 SEHNR, CDR2 FQNEAQ (reference sequence). Trimming left V 10 bases short and J 1 base short, with 10 bases between. The CDR3 sequence: CATPAANTEAFF. The CDR3 DNA is TGTGCCACCCCCGCAGCGAACACTGAAGCTTTCTTT.

This clonotype has a handful of counts. The V call is TRBV6-5, the J call TRBJ2-7; 8 bases are shared with TRBD1. Germline V gene lookup returns CDR1 MNHEY and CDR2 SVGAGI. With 0 bases clipped from V and 3 bases from J, the junction kept 4 bases outside the gene matches. The CDR3 is 15 amino acids. The CDR3 region is CASSYSAGGRYEQYF. CDR3 bases: TGTGCCAGCAGTTACTCGGCAGGGGGCCGCTACGAGCAGTACTTC.

In this sample, this clonotype turned up a few times. The V gene is TRBV11-2, the J gene TRBJ2-1; 7 bases are shared with TRBD1. This CDR3 contains 15 residues. Looked up from germline, CDR1 is SGHAT and CDR2 is FQNNGV. Germline trimming cut 5 bases from V and 3 bases from J; bases unmatched to any gene: 7. CDR3 in DNA: TGTGCCAGCAGCGTAATTCGGGACAGCTACAATGAGCAGTTCTTC. Translation: CASSVIRDSYNEQFF.

This clonotype was detected only a few times. The chain is built from TRBV3-1 and TRBJ2-4; TRBD2 is a possible D gene (5 bases). The CDR3 has 15 amino acids. Germline V lookup: CDR1 LGHDT, CDR2 YNNKEL (reference sequence). V shed 1 base and J shed 0 bases, with 7 bases lying between them. In nucleotides, the CDR3 is TGTGCCAGCAGCCAAGGGACTCTAGCCAAAAACATTCAGTACTTC. It encodes CASSQGTLAKNIQYF.

The chain has TRBV20-1 and TRBJ2-4, with D possibly being TRBD2 (5 bases). Trimming took off 4 bases at V and 0 bases at J, with 13 bases between the two ends. Germline CDR1 and CDR2: DFQATT and SNEGSKA (reference sequence). The CDR3 runs to 15 residues. This CDR3 is CSANRGSVAKNIQYF. CDR3 coding DNA: TGCAGTGCTAATCGAGGGAGTGTAGCCAAAAACATTCAGTACTTC.